Listed here are 18 T cell receptor beta chains from one sample, sequenced in a study of cytomegalovirus exposure and HLA in healthy donors. The method was immunoSEQ multiplex PCR; TCRdb's version includes in-frame clones alone and lacks a portion of them. The sample has about 49,000 clones, 92% seen once; the top ten hold about 1.5%. Sequenced input: PBMCs. All receptors derive from a man younger than 35 in good health and CMV-seronegative.

The chain couples TRBV29-1 to TRBJ2-7; D might be TRBD1 (5 bases). Germline CDR1 and CDR2: SQVTM and ANQGSEA. The CDR3 runs to 13 residues. V lost 1 base and J 2 bases, leaving 9 bases between the germline ends. The CDR3: CSVEVDTTYEQYF. For the CDR3, the DNA is TGCAGCGTTGAAGTGGACACAACCTACGAGCAGTACTTC.

The chain employs TRBV7-7 and TRBJ2-2, with D perhaps matching TRBD1 (6 bases). In germline, CDR1 is SSHAT, CDR2 FNYEAQ (reference sequence). Deletions cut 3 bases from V and 0 bases from J, with 8 bases between. There are 15 residues in the CDR3. CDR3 nucleotides: TGTGCCAGCAGCTTTTCAGGGGCGAACACCGGGGAGCTGTTTTTT. It specifies CASSFSGANTGELFF.

This chain joins TRBV4-2 and TRBJ2-7, with TRBD1 identical over 7 bases. The CDR3 sequence is 14 residues long. V lost 6 bases to trimming and J lost 2 bases; unmatched junction nucleotides: 7. Germline V gives CDR1 LGHNA, CDR2 YNFKEQ. CDR3 sequence reads: CASRGDREPYEQYF. CDR3 in DNA: TGTGCCAGCAGAGGGGACAGAGAACCCTACGAGCAGTACTTC.

The CDR3 protein is CASSLAGGSGLYEQYF. CDR3 nucleotides: TGTGCCAGCAGCTTGGCAGGGGGAAGTGGGTTATACGAGCAGTACTTC. J is TRBJ2-7 and V is TRBV5-4; TRBD1 agrees at 7 bases. V shed 0 bases and J 4 bases; nucleotides not matched to a gene: 10. This CDR3 contains 16 residues. CDR1 and CDR2 from the germline V gene are SGHNT and YYREEE (reference sequence).

The chain joins TRBV7-2 to TRBJ2-5; TRBD2 might be the D (7 bases). Trimming shortened V by 5 bases and J by 2 bases, and 18 bases separated the two germline ends. The CDR3 totals 16 residues. Looked up from germline, CDR1 is SGHTA and CDR2 is FQGNSA. Written as DNA, the CDR3 is TGTGCCAGCAGCAGGGCATGGGGGCGGGGGCAAGAGACCCAGTACTTC. It is translated as CASSRAWGRGQETQYF.

The chain employs TRBV12-5 and TRBJ2-3; 10 bases align to TRBD2. Trimming took 5 bases from V and 4 from J; bases not matched to a gene: 12. The CDR3 is made up of 17 amino acids. The V gene's germline CDR1 is LGHNT and CDR2 FRNRAP. CDR3 amino acids: CASGGLSLAGYPDTQYF. The CDR3 region has the DNA TGTGCTAGTGGTGGACTTTCACTAGCGGGATATCCAGATACGCAGTATTTT.

The chain couples TRBV27 to TRBJ2-7; 13 nucleotides align to TRBD2. Germline loops: CDR1 MNHEY, CDR2 SMNVEV (reference sequence). The CDR3 extends over 15 amino acids. Unmatched junction bases numbered 5, after V lost 5 bases and J lost 4 bases. CDR3 DNA sequence: TGTGCCAGCAGTAAACTAGCGGGAGGGAGTTACGAGCAGTACTTC. Protein: CASSKLAGGSYEQYF.

The chain combines TRBV7-3 with TRBJ2-7; TRBD1 matches at 11 bases. The CDR3 consists of 13 residues. The germline V gene has CDR1 SGHTA and CDR2 FQGTGA. The V and J ends lost 5 bases and 9 bases, in that order; junction bases with no gene match: 6. The CDR3: CASSVGQGALQYF. The DNA for the CDR3 is TGTGCCAGCAGCGTAGGACAGGGGGCTTTGCAGTACTTC.

The table lists this clone with a few counts. The genes are TRBV10-3 and TRBJ2-7; 7 bases are shared with TRBD1. The germline gives CDR1 ENHRY, CDR2 SYGVKD. The trim removed 6 bases at V and 0 bases at J, leaving 8 bases unmatched. The length of the CDR3 is 15 residues. CDR3 in DNA: TGTGCCATCAGAGCAACAGGGGATACCTCCTACGAGCAGTACTTC. It translates to CAIRATGDTSYEQYF.

This rearrangement joins TRBV10-2 to TRBJ2-6; no reliable D call. The germline V gene encodes CDR1 WSHSY and CDR2 SAAADI. The V gene lost 0 bases and the J gene lost 0 bases, with 9 bases spanning the gap. The CDR3 is 17 residues long. The CDR3 region is CASSESFSSSGANVLTF. CDR3 sequence (DNA): TGCGCCAGCAGTGAGTCATTCTCCAGCTCTGGGGCCAACGTCCTGACTTTC.

This chain links TRBV29-1 with TRBJ2-1; 7 bases agree with TRBD1. V lost 3 bases to trimming and J lost 4 bases; unmatched junction nucleotides: 12. Germline V gene lookup returns CDR1 SQVTM and CDR2 ANQGSEA. The CDR3 runs 16 residues. The chain's CDR3 is CSVDHEIGTVYNEQFF. The CDR3, as DNA: TGCAGCGTTGACCATGAAATCGGGACAGTTTACAATGAGCAGTTCTTC.

The genes are TRBV6-1 and TRBJ2-3, with a weak D call TRBD1 (5 bases). There are 14 residues in the CDR3. The germline V and J ends were trimmed by 3 bases and 2 bases, with 9 bases remaining between them. CDR1 and CDR2 (germline): MNHNS, SASEGT. The CDR3 region has the DNA TGTGCCAGCAGTGAGGGCAGGGCCACAGATACGCAGTATTTT. It translates to CASSEGRATDTQYF.

This chain connects TRBV28 to TRBJ2-7; D is ambiguous. Germline V gene lookup returns CDR1 MDHEN and CDR2 SYDVKM. The CDR3 is made up of 13 amino acids. V shed 6 bases and J shed 0 bases, with 9 bases lying between them. The CDR3 region is CASSTPLSYEQYF. Here the CDR3 DNA reads TGTGCCAGCAGCACACCTCTCTCCTACGAGCAGTACTTC.

V and J are TRBV30 and TRBJ2-5, with D possibly matching TRBD2 (6 bases). The ends were cut back, 5 bases at V and 2 bases at J, with 12 bases in the middle. This CDR3 is 13 amino acids long. Germline loops: CDR1 GTSNPN, CDR2 SVGIG (reference sequence). The CDR3 reads CAWEEGLQETQYF. CDR3 DNA sequence: TGTGCCTGGGAGGAGGGATTACAAGAGACCCAGTACTTC.

This clone was detected once. The CDR3 DNA is TGCGCCAGCAGCTTGCATCCTAATGGGAACACTGAAGCTTTCTTT. This sequence encodes CASSLHPNGNTEAFF. The gene calls are TRBV5-1 and TRBJ1-1; D is uncertain. Trimming removed 1 base at V and 1 base at J, with 11 bases between. In germline, CDR1 is SGHRS, CDR2 YFSETQ. This CDR3 is built from 15 residues.

This sequence joins TRBV28 and TRBJ1-3; D perhaps matches TRBD1 (6 bases). This CDR3 has 16 residues. Germline CDR1 and CDR2: MDHEN and SYDVKM. Trimming removed 7 bases at V and 4 bases at J, with 20 bases between. The CDR3 coding sequence is TGTGCCAGCATAGGGGGGGCCGGTTCATCCGGAAACACCATATATTTT. Translated: CASIGGAGSSGNTIYF.

This clone appeared once. This rearrangement joins TRBV7-2 to TRBJ2-1; TRBD1 matches at 9 bases. There are 17 residues in the CDR3. Germline V gives CDR1 SGHTA, CDR2 FQGNSA. The V segment lost 3 bases and the J segment 7 bases; nucleotides outside the gene matches: 13. The CDR3 sequence is CASSFYRGRGSGNEQFF. The CDR3 DNA reads as TGTGCCAGCAGCTTCTACAGGGGGCGCGGGAGTGGTAATGAGCAGTTCTTC.

The genes are TRBV11-2 and TRBJ2-7; 7 bases fit TRBD2. The CDR3 sequence is 15 residues long. With V trimmed by 5 bases and J by 2 bases, 9 bases remained unmatched. CDR1 and CDR2 from the germline V gene are SGHAT and FQNNGV. CDR3 DNA: TGTGCCAGCAGCCAGACCGGGACTATTACCTACGAGCAGTACTTC. As protein: CASSQTGTITYEQYF.